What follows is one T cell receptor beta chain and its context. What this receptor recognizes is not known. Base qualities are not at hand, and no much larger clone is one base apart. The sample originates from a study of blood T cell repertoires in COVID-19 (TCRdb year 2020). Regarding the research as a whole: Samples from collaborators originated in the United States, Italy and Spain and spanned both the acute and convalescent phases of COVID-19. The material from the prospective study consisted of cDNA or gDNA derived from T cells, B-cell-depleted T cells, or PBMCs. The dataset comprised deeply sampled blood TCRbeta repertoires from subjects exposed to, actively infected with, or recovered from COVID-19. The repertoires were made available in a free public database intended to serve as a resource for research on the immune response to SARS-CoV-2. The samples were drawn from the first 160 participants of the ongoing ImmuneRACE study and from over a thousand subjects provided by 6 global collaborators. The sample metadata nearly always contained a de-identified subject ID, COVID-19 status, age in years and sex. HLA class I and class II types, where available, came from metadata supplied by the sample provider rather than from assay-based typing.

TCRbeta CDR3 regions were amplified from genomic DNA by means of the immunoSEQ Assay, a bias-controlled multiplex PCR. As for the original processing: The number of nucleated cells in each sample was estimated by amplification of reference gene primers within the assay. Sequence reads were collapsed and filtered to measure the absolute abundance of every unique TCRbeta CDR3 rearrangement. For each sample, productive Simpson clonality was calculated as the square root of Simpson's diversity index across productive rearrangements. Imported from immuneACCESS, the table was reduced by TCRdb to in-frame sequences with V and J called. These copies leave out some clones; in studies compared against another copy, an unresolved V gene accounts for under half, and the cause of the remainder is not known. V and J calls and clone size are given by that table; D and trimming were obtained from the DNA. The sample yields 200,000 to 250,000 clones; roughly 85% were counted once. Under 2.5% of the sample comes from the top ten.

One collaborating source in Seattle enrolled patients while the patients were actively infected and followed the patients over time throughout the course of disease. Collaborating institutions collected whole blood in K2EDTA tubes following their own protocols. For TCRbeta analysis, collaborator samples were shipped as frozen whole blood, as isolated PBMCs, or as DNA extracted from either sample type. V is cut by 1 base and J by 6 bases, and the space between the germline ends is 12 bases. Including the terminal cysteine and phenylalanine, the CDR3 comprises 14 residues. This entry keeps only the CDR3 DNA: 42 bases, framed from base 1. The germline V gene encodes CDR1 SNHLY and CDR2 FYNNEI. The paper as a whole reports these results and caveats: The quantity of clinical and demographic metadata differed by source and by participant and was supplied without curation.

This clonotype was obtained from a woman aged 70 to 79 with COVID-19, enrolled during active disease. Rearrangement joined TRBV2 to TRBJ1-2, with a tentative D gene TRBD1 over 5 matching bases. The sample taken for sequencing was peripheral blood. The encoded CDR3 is CASSEGQGGHGYTF. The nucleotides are TGTGCCAGCAGTGAAGGTCAGGGAGGGCATGGCTACACCTTC. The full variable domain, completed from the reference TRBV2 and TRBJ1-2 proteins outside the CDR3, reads EPEVTQTPSHQVTQMGQEVILRCVPISNHLYFYWYRQILGQKVEFLVSFYNNEISEKSEIFDDQFSVERPDGSNFTLKIRSTKLEDSAMYFCASSEGQGGHGYTFGSGTRLTVV.